The rows below give T cell receptor beta chains drawn from one sample of a study of molecular identifiers for immune sequencing clone quantification. MiXCR was run by TCRdb on the PCR reads, yielding one entry per CDR3 protein. The repertoire holds about 640,000 distinct CDR3 sequences, with about 20% as singletons. Material for sequencing was naive CD8+ T cells from blood, with Jurkat cell RNA spiked in. These receptors were taken from a human donor in good health. Some libraries in this study had Jurkat cell RNA spiked in. Each CDR3 is given with its conserved first and last residue. The order of the fields is D gene, V gene, clone size, J gene, CDR3 protein, CDR3 DNA. A D gene is named only where the DNA matches it firmly. Only some rows state a clone size, as once, few, many or a class for expanded clones.

d_gene: -
v_gene: TRBV20-1
abundance: many
j_gene: TRBJ2-7
CDR3aa: CSAREGPTYEQYF
CDR3nt: TGCAGTGCTAGAGAAGGCCCCACCTACGAGCAGTACTTC

d_gene: TRBD2
v_gene: TRBV12-3/TRBV12-4
abundance: few
j_gene: TRBJ2-1
CDR3aa: CASSFSSPTSGGTNEQFF
CDR3nt: TGTGCCAGCAGTTTCTCGTCCCCGACTAGCGGGGGGACCAATGAGCAGTTCTTC

d_gene: TRBD2
v_gene: TRBV27
abundance: -
j_gene: TRBJ2-7
CDR3aa: CASSSYHGLARSSYEQYF
CDR3nt: TGTGCCAGCAGTTCATACCACGGACTAGCGCGAAGCTCCTACGAGCAGTACTTC

d_gene: -
v_gene: TRBV19
abundance: -
j_gene: TRBJ1-5
CDR3aa: CASSIGLRDYSNQPQHF
CDR3nt: TGTGCCAGTAGTATAGGTCTAAGGGATTATAGCAATCAGCCCCAGCATTTT

d_gene: TRBD2
v_gene: TRBV29-1
abundance: many
j_gene: TRBJ2-7
CDR3aa: CSVELRLAGVSYEQYF
CDR3nt: TGCAGCGTTGAACTACGCCTAGCGGGAGTATCCTACGAGCAGTACTTC

d_gene: -
v_gene: TRBV9
abundance: many
j_gene: TRBJ2-1
CDR3aa: CASSVGGNSYNEQFF
CDR3nt: TGTGCCAGCAGCGTAGGGGGCAATTCCTACAATGAGCAGTTCTTC

d_gene: TRBD2
v_gene: TRBV9
abundance: -
j_gene: TRBJ2-3
CDR3aa: CASNPGLVLTDTQYF
CDR3nt: TGTGCCAGCAACCCGGGACTAGTATTGACAGATACGCAGTATTTT

d_gene: TRBD1
v_gene: TRBV5-6
abundance: many
j_gene: TRBJ1-2
CDR3aa: CASSLEDRGFYYGYTF
CDR3nt: TGTGCCAGCAGCTTGGAGGACAGGGGTTTCTACTATGGCTACACCTTC

d_gene: -
v_gene: TRBV2
abundance: many
j_gene: TRBJ2-2
CDR3aa: CASTLNGVATGELFF
CDR3nt: TGTGCCAGCACATTAAACGGGGTGGCTACCGGGGAGCTGTTTTTT

d_gene: -
v_gene: TRBV20-1
abundance: many
j_gene: TRBJ2-7
CDR3aa: CSARSQTSSYEQYF
CDR3nt: TGCAGTGCTAGATCACAGACGAGCTCCTACGAGCAGTACTTC

d_gene: -
v_gene: TRBV5-1
abundance: few
j_gene: TRBJ1-1
CDR3aa: CASSLETSGQNTEAFF
CDR3nt: TGCGCCAGCAGCTTGGAAACGTCGGGGCAGAACACTGAAGCTTTCTTT

d_gene: -
v_gene: TRBV4-1
abundance: many
j_gene: TRBJ2-2
CDR3aa: CASSHSQGTGELFF
CDR3nt: TGCGCCAGCAGCCATTCCCAGGGAACCGGGGAGCTGTTTTTT

d_gene: TRBD1
v_gene: TRBV12-5
abundance: few
j_gene: TRBJ2-7
CDR3aa: CASGLGDRGHEQYF
CDR3nt: TGTGCTAGTGGTTTGGGGGACAGGGGACACGAGCAGTACTTC